This entry is about one T cell receptor beta chain. Its antigen remains unidentified. These data are taken from a study of T-cell memory formation after mild COVID-19. Study conclusions and caveats: Shrinking CD4+ clones resided mostly in CM and EM, and CD8+ ones in EMRA. Day 15 to 85 contracting clones showed balanced CD4/CD8; later expanders leaned CD4+.

Sample barcodes and UMIs were carried by the TCR alpha and TCR beta cDNA libraries that 5'RACE generated with constant-segment primers. TCRdb called the 5' RACE reads again in MiXCR, with one record for every CDR3 protein. There are more than 450,000 distinct CDR3 sequences in the sample; approximately 19% occur only once, and more than 10% lies in the top ten. Germline lookup yields CDR1 SGHRS and CDR2 YFSETQ. Trimming shortened V by 0 bases and J by 4 bases, and 16 bases separated the two germline ends. The CDR3 is 16 amino acids. Sample: PBMCs or a T cell subset sorted from them (not recorded which). This TCR was recovered from an adult woman who had mild COVID-19 (a few samples of this study predate the infection). Cell type and time point are not known. The chain has TRBV5-1 and TRBJ1-1; D ambiguous. This CDR3 reads CASSLGSSWRGTEAFF. In DNA form, the CDR3 reads TGCGCCAGCAGCTTGGGCAGTTCATGGCGGGGCACTGAAGCTTTCTTT. The whole variable domain, filled in from reference TRBV5-1 and TRBJ1-1, reads KAGVTQTPRYLIKTRGQQVTLSCSPISGHRSVSWYQQTPGQGLQFLFEYFSETQRNKGNFPGRFSGRQFSNSRSEMNVSTLELGDSALYLCASSLGSSWRGTEAFFGQGTRLTVV.